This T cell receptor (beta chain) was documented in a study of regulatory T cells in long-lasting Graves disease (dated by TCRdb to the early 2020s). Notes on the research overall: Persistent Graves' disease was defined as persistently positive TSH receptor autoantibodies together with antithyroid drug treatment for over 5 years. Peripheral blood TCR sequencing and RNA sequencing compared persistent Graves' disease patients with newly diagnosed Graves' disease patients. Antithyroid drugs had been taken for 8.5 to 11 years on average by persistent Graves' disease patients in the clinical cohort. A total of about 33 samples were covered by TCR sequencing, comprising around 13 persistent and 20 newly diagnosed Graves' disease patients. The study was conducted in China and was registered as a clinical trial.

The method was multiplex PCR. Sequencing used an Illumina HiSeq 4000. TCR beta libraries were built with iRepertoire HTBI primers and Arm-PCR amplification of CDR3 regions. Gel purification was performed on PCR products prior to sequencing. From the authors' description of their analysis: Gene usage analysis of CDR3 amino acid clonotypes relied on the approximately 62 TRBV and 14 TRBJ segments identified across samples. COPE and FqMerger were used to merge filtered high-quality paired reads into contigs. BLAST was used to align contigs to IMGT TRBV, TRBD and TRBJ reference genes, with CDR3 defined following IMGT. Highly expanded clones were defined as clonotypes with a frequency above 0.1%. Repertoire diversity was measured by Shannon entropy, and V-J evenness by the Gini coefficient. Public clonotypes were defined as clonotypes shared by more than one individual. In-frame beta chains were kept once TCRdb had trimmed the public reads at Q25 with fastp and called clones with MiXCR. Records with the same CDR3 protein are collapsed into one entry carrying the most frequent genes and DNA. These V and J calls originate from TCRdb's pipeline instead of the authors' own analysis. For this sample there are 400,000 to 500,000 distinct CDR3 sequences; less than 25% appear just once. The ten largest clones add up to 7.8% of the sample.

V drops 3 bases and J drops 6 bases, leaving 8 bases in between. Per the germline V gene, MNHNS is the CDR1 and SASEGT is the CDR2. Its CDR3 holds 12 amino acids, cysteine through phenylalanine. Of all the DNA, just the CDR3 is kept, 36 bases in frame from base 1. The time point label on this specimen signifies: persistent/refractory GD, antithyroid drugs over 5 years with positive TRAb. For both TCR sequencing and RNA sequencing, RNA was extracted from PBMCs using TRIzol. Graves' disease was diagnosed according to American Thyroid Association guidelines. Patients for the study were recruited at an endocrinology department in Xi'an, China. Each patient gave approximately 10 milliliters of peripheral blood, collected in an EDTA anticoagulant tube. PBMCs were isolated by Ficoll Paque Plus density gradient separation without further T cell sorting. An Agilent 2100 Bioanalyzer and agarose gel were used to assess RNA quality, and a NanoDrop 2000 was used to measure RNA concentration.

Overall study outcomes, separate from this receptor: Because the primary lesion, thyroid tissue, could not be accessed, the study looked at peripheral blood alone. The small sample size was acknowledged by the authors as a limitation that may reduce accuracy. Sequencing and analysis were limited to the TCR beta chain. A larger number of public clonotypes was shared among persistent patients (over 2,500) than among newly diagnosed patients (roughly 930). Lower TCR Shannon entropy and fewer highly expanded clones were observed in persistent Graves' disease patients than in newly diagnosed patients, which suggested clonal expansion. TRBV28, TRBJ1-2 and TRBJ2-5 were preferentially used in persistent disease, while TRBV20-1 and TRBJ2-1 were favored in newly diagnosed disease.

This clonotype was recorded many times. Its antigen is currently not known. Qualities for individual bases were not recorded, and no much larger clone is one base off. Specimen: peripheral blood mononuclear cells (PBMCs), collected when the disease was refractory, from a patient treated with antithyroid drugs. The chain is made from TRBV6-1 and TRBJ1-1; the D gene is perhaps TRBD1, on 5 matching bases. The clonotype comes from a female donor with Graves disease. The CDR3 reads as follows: CASSEGRPEAFF. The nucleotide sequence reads TGTGCCAGCAGTGAGGGGCGTCCTGAAGCTTTCTTT.